The next 8 T cell receptor beta chains were all read from a single sample in a study of T cell repertoires in cytomegalovirus infection. No antigen has been identified for these receptors. TCRdb itself ran the reads through MiXCR, one entry per CDR3 protein. The sample carries around 360,000 distinct CDR3 sequences, nearly 35% recorded once. Sample: cultured PBMCs, taken from culture after CMV antigen stimulation. The receptors here all came from a human donor in good health (CMV status not recorded). Some clones in this sample may be carry-over from other donors' samples.

V is TRBV6-8 and J is TRBJ2-7; no definite D call. Germline CDR1 is MNHGY and CDR2 is SAAAGT. The CDR3 contains 13 residues. Trimming left V 5 bases short and J 6 bases short, with 14 bases between. The CDR3 is CASSPAPWGEQYV. In DNA, the CDR3 is TGTGCCAGCAGTCCAGCGCCCTGGGGCGAGCAGTACGTC.

The chain combines TRBV7-2 with TRBJ2-7, with TRBD1 identical over 9 bases. The CDR3 is 14 amino acids. Germline V CDR1 and CDR2: SGHTA, FQGNSA. V lost 3 bases, J lost 6 bases, and 6 bases stayed unmatched. DNA of the CDR3: TGTGCCAGCAGCTTGAGTGTGACAGGGGGCGAGCAGTACGTC. Protein: CASSLSVTGGEQYV.

The V and J genes are TRBV6-5 and TRBJ2-1; the match to TRBD2 covers 10 bases. The length of the CDR3 is 15 residues. The V gene end was trimmed by 5 bases and the J gene end by 7 bases; junction bases not matched to a gene: 8. Germline CDR1 MNHEY, CDR2 SVGAGI. Here the CDR3 DNA reads TGTGCCAGCAGTACCAGCGGGAGGGGCTATAATGAGCAGTTCTTC. It translates to CASSTSGRGYNEQFF.

Concerning this clonotype: A much larger clone is a single base away; this may be a read error. V usage is TRBV10-3 and J usage is TRBJ2-1; 7 nucleotides align to TRBD2. The CDR3 contains 16 residues. The V gene's germline CDR1 is ENHRY and CDR2 SYGVKD. DNA for the CDR3: TGTACCATCAGCCCACGGAGGCTAGCGGATAACAATGAGCAGTTCTTC. Encoded protein: CTISPRRLADNNEQFF.

The table lists this clonotype with a few counts. Written as DNA, the CDR3 is TGTGCCAGCAGCGCCGGGGACAGGATACTCTCCTCTGGAAACACCATATATTTT. Translation: CASSAGDRILSSGNTIYF. The chain carries TRBV5-4 and TRBJ1-3, with 8 bases identical to TRBD1. There are 18 residues in the CDR3. The J segment lost 0 bases and the V segment lost 4 bases, leaving 12 bases of the junction unmatched. Germline V gives CDR1 SGHNT, CDR2 YYREEE (reference sequence).

The rearrangement joins TRBV7-6 to TRBJ2-1; possibly TRBD1 for D (5 bases). The length of the CDR3 is 15 residues. Trimming took 6 bases from V and 2 from J, leaving 14 bases between them. Germline V gene sequence: CDR1 SGHVS, CDR2 FNYEAQ. The CDR3 nucleotides read TGTGCCAGCAGTTCTCGACAGACAGCCTACAATGAGCAGTTCTTC. Its translation is CASSSRQTAYNEQFF.

This sequence joins TRBV6-5 and TRBJ2-1; the match to TRBD2 covers 14 bases. Germline V lookup: CDR1 MNHEY, CDR2 SVGAGI. CDR3 length: 14 amino acids. V lost 7 bases and J lost 6; bases outside the gene matches: 2. The CDR3 sequence: CASTGTSGGNEQFF. CDR3 nucleotide sequence: TGTGCCAGCACCGGGACTAGCGGGGGCAATGAGCAGTTCTTC.

This sequence joins TRBV11-3 and TRBJ1-2, with D possibly being TRBD1 (5 bases). This CDR3 spans 15 amino acids. V lost 5 bases and J 2 bases, leaving 15 bases between the germline ends. Germline lookup yields CDR1 SGHNT and CDR2 YENEEA. The CDR3 DNA reads TGTGCCAGCAGCGCCTTGGAGACAGTCAACTATGGCTACACCTTC. The encoded protein is CASSALETVNYGYTF.